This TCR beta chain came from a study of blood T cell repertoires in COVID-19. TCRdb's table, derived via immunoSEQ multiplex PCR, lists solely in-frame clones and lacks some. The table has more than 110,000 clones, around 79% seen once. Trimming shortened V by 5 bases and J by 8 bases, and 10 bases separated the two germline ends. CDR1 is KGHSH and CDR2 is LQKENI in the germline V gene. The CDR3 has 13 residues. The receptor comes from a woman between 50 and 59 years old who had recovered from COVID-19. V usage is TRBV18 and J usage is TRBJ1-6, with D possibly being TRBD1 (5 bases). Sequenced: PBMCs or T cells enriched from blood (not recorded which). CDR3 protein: CASSGQGDSPLHF. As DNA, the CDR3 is TGTGCCAGCTCAGGGCAGGGCGATTCACCCCTCCACTTT.